The table lists the clone carrying this T cell receptor beta chain with many counts. What it binds is unknown. This CDR3 spans 15 amino acids. V lost 5 bases and J lost 0; bases outside the gene matches: 5. The germline gives CDR1 SGHTA, CDR2 FQGTGA. This record comes from a study of CD8+CD57+ T cells in acquired aplastic anemia. In the study overall: Mean DNA quantity obtained from sorted CD4+ and CD8+ cells was 3.2 ug. Study outcomes and limitations: Approximately 30 CD8+ CDR3 sequences were shared between patients and controls.

Sequencing was done on patients that had shown CD8+CD57+ cell expansion by flow cytometry. Acquired aplastic anemia of severe grade affected all patients. No therapy was given to patients before blood sampling. TCR beta VDJ and CDR3 were profiled, and genomic DNA was the template. TCRdb re-called the reads with MiXCR, one entry per CDR3 protein. The repertoire includes about 180,000 distinct CDR3 sequences, approximately 48% of them detected once, and about an eighth sits in the top ten. The gene calls are TRBV7-3 and TRBJ2-3, with 7 bases matching TRBD2. The receptor comes from a human donor with aplastic anemia. Material: sorted CD4+, CD8+, or CD8+CD57+ T cells (not recorded which) from PBMCs. The CDR3 here is CASSLLAKSTDTQYF. The CDR3 DNA reads TGTGCCAGCAGCCTACTAGCGAAAAGCACAGATACGCAGTATTTT.